This T cell receptor (beta chain) was obtained from a study of blood T cell repertoires in COVID-19. The CDR3 consists of 15 residues. The V gene end was trimmed by 6 bases and the J gene end by 2 bases; junction bases not matched to a gene: 7. CDR1 and CDR2 from the germline V gene are LGHNA and YNFKEQ. Source study methods: Estimation of nucleated cell counts was performed using reference gene primer amplification. Measured with immunoSEQ multiplex PCR; TCRdb has only the in-frame clones, and not every one. That table supplies the V and J calls and clone size; D and trimming were determined from the DNA. The data show about 80,000 clones, about nine tenths seen once.

This chain links TRBV4-2 with TRBJ2-7; 10 bases are a match to TRBD1. Sequencing was performed on peripheral blood. The receptor was isolated from a woman older than 75 with acute or convalescent COVID-19. Written as DNA, the CDR3 is TGTGCCAGCAGTCCCGGGACAGGGGTCACCTACGAGCAGTACTTC. Protein sequence: CASSPGTGVTYEQYF.